This TCR beta chain appears in the sequencing data of a study of T cells after yellow fever vaccination. Study as a whole: Preparation of fractions with low cell numbers was performed using SMART-Seq v4 Ultra Low Input. The study, taken as a whole, reports: Post-booster reappearance was seen for most primary-vaccination clones (about 95% CD4, around 88% CD8).

Many counts were recorded for this clonotype. No antigen is known for it. The CDR3 has 16 amino acids. Looked up from germline, CDR1 is SGHDT and CDR2 is YYEEEE. Germline trimming cut 4 bases from V and 3 bases from J; bases unmatched to any gene: 10. TCRdb re-derived calls from the 5' RACE reads in MiXCR, one entry per CDR3 protein. The sample holds about 30,000 distinct CDR3 sequences, about 4.7% seen once. The genes are TRBV5-6 and TRBJ2-7; 10 bases fit TRBD2. The source was CD8+ T cells sorted from PBMCs, collected 10 days after the yellow fever booster vaccination. The TCR sequence derives from a man aged 25 to 45 who received the YFV17D yellow fever vaccine. CDR3 bases: TGTGCCAGCAGCCCAACACCTAGCGGGAGTGTCTACGAGCAGTACTTC. This codes for CASSPTPSGSVYEQYF.